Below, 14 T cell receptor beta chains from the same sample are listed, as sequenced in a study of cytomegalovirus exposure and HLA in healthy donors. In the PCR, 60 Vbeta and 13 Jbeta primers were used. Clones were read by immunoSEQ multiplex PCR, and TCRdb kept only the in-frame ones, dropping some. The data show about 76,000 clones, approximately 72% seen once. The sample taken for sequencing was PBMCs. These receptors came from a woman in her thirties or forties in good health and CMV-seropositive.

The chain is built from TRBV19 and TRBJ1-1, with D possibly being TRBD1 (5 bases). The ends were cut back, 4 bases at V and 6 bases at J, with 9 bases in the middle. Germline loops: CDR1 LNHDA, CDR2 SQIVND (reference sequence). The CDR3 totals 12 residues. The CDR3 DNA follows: TGTGCCAGTAGTAGGGGGGGGGCTGAAGCTTTCTTT. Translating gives CASSRGGAEAFF.

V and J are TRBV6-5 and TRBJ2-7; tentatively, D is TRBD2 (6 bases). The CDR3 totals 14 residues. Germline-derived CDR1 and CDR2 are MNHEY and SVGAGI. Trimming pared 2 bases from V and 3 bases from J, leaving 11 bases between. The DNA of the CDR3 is TGTGCCAGCAGTTACGGGACTGACTTCTACGAGCAGTACTTC. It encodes CASSYGTDFYEQYF.

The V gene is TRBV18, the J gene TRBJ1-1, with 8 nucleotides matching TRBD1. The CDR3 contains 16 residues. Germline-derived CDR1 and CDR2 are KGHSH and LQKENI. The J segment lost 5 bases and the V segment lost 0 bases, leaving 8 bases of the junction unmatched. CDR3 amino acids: CASSPPGGRGLTEAFF. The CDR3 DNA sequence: TGTGCCAGCTCACCACCTGGTGGCAGGGGGCTGACTGAAGCTTTCTTT.

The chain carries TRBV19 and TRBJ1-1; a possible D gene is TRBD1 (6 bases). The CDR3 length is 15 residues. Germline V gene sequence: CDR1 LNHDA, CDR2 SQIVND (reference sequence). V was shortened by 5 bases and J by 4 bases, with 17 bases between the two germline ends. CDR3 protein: CASSFRTDRGTEAFF. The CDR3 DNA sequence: TGTGCCAGTAGTTTTCGGACAGATCGGGGCACTGAAGCTTTCTTT.

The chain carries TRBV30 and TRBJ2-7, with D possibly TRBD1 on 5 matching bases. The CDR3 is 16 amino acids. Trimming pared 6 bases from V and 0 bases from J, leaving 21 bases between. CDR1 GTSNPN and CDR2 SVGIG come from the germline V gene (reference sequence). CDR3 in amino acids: CACAVVWTQSSYEQYF. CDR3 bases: TGTGCCTGCGCCGTAGTATGGACACAGAGCTCCTACGAGCAGTACTTC.

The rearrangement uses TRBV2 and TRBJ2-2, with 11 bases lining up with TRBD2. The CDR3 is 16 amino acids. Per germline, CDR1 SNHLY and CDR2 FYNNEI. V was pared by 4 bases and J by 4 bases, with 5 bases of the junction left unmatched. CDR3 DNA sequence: TGTGCCAGCAGTGCTCTAGCGGGAGGTTCCACCGGGGAGCTGTTTTTT. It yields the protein CASSALAGGSTGELFF.

CDR3 sequence: CSVELVRGNEQYF. Here the CDR3 DNA reads TGCAGCGTTGAATTGGTCAGGGGAAACGAGCAGTACTTC. This chain uses TRBV29-1 with TRBJ2-7; perhaps TRBD1 as D (6 bases). Germline V CDR1 and CDR2: SQVTM, ANQGSEA. The V end lost 2 bases, the J end lost 5 bases, and 13 bases lay between the germline ends. CDR3 length: 13 amino acids.

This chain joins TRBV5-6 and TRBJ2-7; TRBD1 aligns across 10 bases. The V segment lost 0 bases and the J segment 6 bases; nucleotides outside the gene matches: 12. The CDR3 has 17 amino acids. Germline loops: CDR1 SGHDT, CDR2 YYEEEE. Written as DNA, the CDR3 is TGTGCCAGCAGCTTGGGCCCGCCGGGACAGGGGTCCCTCGAGCAGTACTTC. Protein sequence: CASSLGPPGQGSLEQYF.

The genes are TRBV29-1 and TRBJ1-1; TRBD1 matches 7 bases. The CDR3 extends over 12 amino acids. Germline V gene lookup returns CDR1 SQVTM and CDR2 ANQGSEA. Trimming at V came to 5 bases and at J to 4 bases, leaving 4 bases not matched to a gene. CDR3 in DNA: TGCAGCGTTAGGGGGCTCGGCACTGAAGCTTTCTTT. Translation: CSVRGLGTEAFF.

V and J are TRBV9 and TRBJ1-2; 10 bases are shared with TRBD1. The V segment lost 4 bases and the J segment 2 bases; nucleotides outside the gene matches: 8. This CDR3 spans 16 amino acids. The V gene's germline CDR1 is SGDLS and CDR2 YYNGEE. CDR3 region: CASSLSRDRGNYGYTF. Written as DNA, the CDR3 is TGTGCCAGCAGCCTTTCCAGGGACAGGGGAAACTATGGCTACACCTTC.

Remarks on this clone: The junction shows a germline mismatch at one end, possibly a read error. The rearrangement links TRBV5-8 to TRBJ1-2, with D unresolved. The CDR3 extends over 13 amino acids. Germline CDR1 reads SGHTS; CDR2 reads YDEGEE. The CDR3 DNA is TGTGCCAGCAGCTTGGAAGAAGCGACGAGAAGGAGCTTC. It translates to CASSLEEATRRSF.

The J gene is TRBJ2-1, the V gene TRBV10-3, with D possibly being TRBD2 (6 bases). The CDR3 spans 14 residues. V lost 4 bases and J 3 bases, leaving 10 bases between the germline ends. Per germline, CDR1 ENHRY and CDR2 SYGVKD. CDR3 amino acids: CAISGRASYNEQFF. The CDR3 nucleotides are TGTGCCATCAGTGGGAGGGCCAGCTACAATGAGCAGTTCTTC.

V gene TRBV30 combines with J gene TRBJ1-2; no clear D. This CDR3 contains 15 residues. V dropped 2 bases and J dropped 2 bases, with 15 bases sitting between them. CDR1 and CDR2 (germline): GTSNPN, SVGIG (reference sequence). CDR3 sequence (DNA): TGTGCCTGGAGTACGCCAGAGGGATGGAACTATGGCTACACCTTC. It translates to CAWSTPEGWNYGYTF.

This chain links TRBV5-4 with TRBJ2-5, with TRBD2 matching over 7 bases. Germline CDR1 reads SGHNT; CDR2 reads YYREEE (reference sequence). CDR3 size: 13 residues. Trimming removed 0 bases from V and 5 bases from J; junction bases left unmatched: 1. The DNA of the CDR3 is TGTGCCAGCAGCTTGGCGCGGGGGGAGACCCAGTACTTC. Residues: CASSLARGETQYF.